One and the same sample provided the 8 T cell receptor beta chains below, sequenced in a study of CD8 T cells in ankylosing spondylitis. TCRdb reprocessed the 5' RACE reads with MiXCR, giving one entry per CDR3 protein. The table lists 150,000 to 200,000 distinct CDR3 sequences, 9.8% of them singletons, with approximately 15% in the top ten. Material for sequencing was blood, either unsorted or a sorted T cell fraction (not recorded which). The source of these receptors is a female donor with ankylosing spondylitis or in good health (not recorded which).

CDR3 coding DNA: TGTGCCAGCAGCCTCGCCGGGACAGAGGACGAGCAGTACTTC. Residues: CASSLAGTEDEQYF. The chain uses TRBV3-1 and TRBJ2-7, with 7 bases lining up with TRBD1. Losses at the gene ends were 4 bases for V and 5 bases for J; bases not matched to a gene: 8. The V gene's germline CDR1 is LGHDT and CDR2 YNNKEL (reference sequence). CDR3 length equals 14 residues.

In its sample, this clonotype was seen many times. The chain joins TRBV3-1 to TRBJ1-5, with a possible D match to TRBD1 (5 bases). The germline V gene encodes CDR1 LGHDT and CDR2 YNNKEL (reference sequence). There are 14 residues in the CDR3. Trimming stripped 5 bases from V and 1 base from J, with 9 bases between. The CDR3 loop reads CASSSGGSNQPQHF. The CDR3 nucleotides read TGTGCCAGCAGCTCCGGGGGGAGCAATCAGCCCCAGCATTTT.

This chain links TRBV7-9 with TRBJ2-1; a weak D match, TRBD2 (6 bases). The CDR3 runs to 16 residues. Germline V gene lookup returns CDR1 SEHNR and CDR2 FQNEAQ (reference sequence). Trimming left V 5 bases short and J 1 base short, with 15 bases between. The CDR3 loop is CASSHVLRESYNEQFF. CDR3 DNA: TGTGCCAGCAGCCACGTCCTCCGGGAGTCCTACAATGAGCAGTTCTTC.

The chain recombines TRBV4-3 with TRBJ2-1; D remains ambiguous. The CDR3 totals 13 residues. V was cut by 2 bases and J by 5 bases, with 7 bases left in between. From germline, CDR1 is LGHNA and CDR2 YSLEER. Here the CDR3 DNA reads TGCGCCAGCAGCCAATCCCCAAACAATGAGCAGTTCTTC. Translating gives CASSQSPNNEQFF.

As for this clonotype: At one end, the junction sequence differs from germline, possibly due to a read error. The chain joins TRBV12-3 or TRBV12-4 to TRBJ2-3; TRBD2 might be the D (5 bases). This CDR3 region has 14 residues. The CDR3 is CASSLAGRTDTQYF. DNA for the CDR3: TGTGCCAGCAGTCTAGCTGGTCGCACAGATACGCAGTATTTT.

Many counts were recorded for this clonotype. The V and J genes are TRBV5-5 and TRBJ2-1; the D is unclear. CDR3 length: 15 amino acids. Trimming stripped 6 bases from V and 0 bases from J, with 13 bases between. Germline CDR1 SGHKS, CDR2 YYEKEE (reference sequence). CDR3 sequence (DNA): TGTGCCAGCACCGAGACCCGAAACTCCTACAATGAGCAGTTCTTC. Its translation: CASTETRNSYNEQFF. Variable domain in full (rest from reference TRBV5-5 and TRBJ2-1): DAGVTQSPTHLIKTRGQQVTLRCSPISGHKSVSWYQQVLGQGPQFIFQYYEKEERGRGNFPDRFSARQFPNYSSELNVNALLLGDSALYLCASTETRNSYNEQFFGPGTRLTVL.

The V and J genes are TRBV19 and TRBJ2-7; D possibly corresponds to TRBD2 (5 bases). CDR1 LNHDA and CDR2 SQIVND come from the germline V gene (reference sequence). CDR3 size: 16 residues. V lost 1 base, J lost 1 base, and 14 bases lay in between. The CDR3 region is CASSIGDGEFSYEQYF. DNA of the CDR3: TGTGCCAGTAGTATAGGCGATGGGGAGTTTTCCTACGAGCAGTACTTC.

This chain connects TRBV27 to TRBJ2-7; D might be TRBD1 or TRBD2, each matching 6 bases. The V end lost 3 bases, the J end lost 3 bases, and 15 bases lay between the germline ends. There are 15 residues in the CDR3. The germline CDR1 and CDR2 sequences are MNHEY and SMNVEV (reference sequence). The DNA of the CDR3 is TGTGCCAGCAGTTTGAGGGGGGCTTCCCTCTACGAGCAGTACTTC. Translating it yields CASSLRGASLYEQYF.